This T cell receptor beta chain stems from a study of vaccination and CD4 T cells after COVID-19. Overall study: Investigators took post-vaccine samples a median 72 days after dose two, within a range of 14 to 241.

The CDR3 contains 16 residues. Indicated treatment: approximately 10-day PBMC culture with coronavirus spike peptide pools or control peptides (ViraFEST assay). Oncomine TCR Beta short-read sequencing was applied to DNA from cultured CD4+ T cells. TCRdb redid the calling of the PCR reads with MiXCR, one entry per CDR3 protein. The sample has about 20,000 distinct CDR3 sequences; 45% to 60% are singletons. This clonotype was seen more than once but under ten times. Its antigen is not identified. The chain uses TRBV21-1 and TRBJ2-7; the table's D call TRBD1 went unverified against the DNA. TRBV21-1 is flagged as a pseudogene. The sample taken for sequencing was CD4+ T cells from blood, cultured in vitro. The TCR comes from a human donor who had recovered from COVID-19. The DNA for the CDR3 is TGTGCCAGCAGCAGAGACCGGGACAGGGGGACCTACGAGCAGTACTTC. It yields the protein CASSRDRDRGTYEQYF.